This is a list of T cell receptor beta chains from one sample in a study of OX40 agonist ivuxolimab in advanced cancers. TCRdb's table, derived via immunoSEQ multiplex PCR, lists solely in-frame clones and lacks some. The sample carries over 65,000 clones, about 86% recorded once. The material sequenced was CD4+ or CD8+ T cells sorted from blood, taken in a trial of the OX40 agonist ivuxolimab. The receptor set was obtained from an adult with an advanced solid tumor such as melanoma, head and neck, liver or kidney cancer. The CDR3 runs from the conserved cysteine through the conserved F or W. D genes are given only for firm matches. Size is omitted from some rows. Given values are once, few, many or a class for expanded clones.

>TRBV19|14|TRBJ1-5|.|.
TGTGCCAGTAGTATTGGACAGAACAATCAGCCCCAGCATTTT
CASSIGQNNQPQHF
>TRBV6-5|14|TRBJ2-5|.|TRBD1
TGTGCCAGCAGTGTATTACAGGGGGCGGAGACCCAGTACTTC
CASSVLQGAETQYF
>TRBV9|17|TRBJ2-3|.|TRBD2
TGTGCCAGCAGCGCCGGGACTAGCGGGGGGGCCGAAGATACGCAGTATTTT
CASSAGTSGGAEDTQYF
>TRBV27|16|TRBJ2-4|.|TRBD2
TGTGCCAGCAGTTTTACTAGCGGGGTAACCAAAAACATTCAGTACTTC
CASSFTSGVTKNIQYF
>TRBV6-6|16|TRBJ2-7|.|TRBD1
TGTGCCAGCAGTTACGGCCGGGACAGTTTACACCACGAGCAGTACTTC
CASSYGRDSLHHEQYF
>TRBV19|15|TRBJ1-1|.|TRBD1
TGTGCCAGTAGCGGCACAGGGGGGGTGAGGACTGAAGCTTTCTTT
CASSGTGGVRTEAFF
>TRBV27|16|TRBJ1-1|.|.
TGTGCCAGCAGCTCACCTCCGGGCCGAAAGTACACTGAAGCTTTCTTT
CASSSPPGRKYTEAFF
>TRBV6-5|14|TRBJ1-3|.|.
TGTGCCAGCTTTGAGGGCTTCTCTGGAAACACCATATATTTT
CASFEGFSGNTIYF
>TRBV11-2|14|TRBJ2-7|.|.
TGTGCCAGCAGCTTAGGGGGGTCTCGGGACATGAGGTACTTC
CASSLGGSRDMRYF
>TRBV5-4|16|TRBJ1-6|once|.
TGTGCCAGCAGCGGGGGGGTGAGCTCCTATAATTCACCCCTCCACTTT
CASSGGVSSYNSPLHF
>TRBV7-6|14|TRBJ2-3|.|.
TGTGCCAGCAGCTTAGCCCCTCCCACAGATACGCAGTATTTT
CASSLAPPTDTQYF
>TRBV7-8|15|TRBJ2-7|.|.
TGTGCCAGCAGCCCCCCGGGGGGCGCTTTAGGGGAGCAGTACTTC
CASSPPGGALGEQYF
>TRBV7-3|17|TRBJ2-3|.|TRBD2
TGTGCCAGCAGCCAAAGGGCAGCGGGGGGGCTGTCAGATACGCAGTATTTT
CASSQRAAGGLSDTQYF
>TRBV6-1|15|TRBJ2-7|.|TRBD1
TGTGCCAGCAGCCTCTTTGGACAGGGGGTGGTCGAGCAGTACTTC
CASSLFGQGVVEQYF
>TRBV5-1|15|TRBJ2-5|.|.
TGCGCCAGCAGCTTGGCCAGGACAGTCCAAGAGACCCAGTACTTC
CASSLARTVQETQYF
>TRBV5-4|13|TRBJ2-7|once|.
TGTGCCAGCAGCCCGGACACTACCTACGAGCAGTACTTC
CASSPDTTYEQYF
>TRBV19|15|TRBJ1-5|.|TRBD1
TGTGCCAGTAGTATGTCGGGACAGCTAAATCAGCCCCAGCATTTT
CASSMSGQLNQPQHF
>TRBV9|16|TRBJ2-1|.|.
TGTGCCAGCAGCTCCCAGGCCACCCCGCTCGGGAATGAGCAGTTCTTC
CASSSQATPLGNEQFF
>TRBV11-2|13|TRBJ1-1|.|.
TGTGCCAGCAGCTTAGAATCCGTCACTGAAGCTTTCTTT
CASSLESVTEAFF
>TRBV5-4|15|TRBJ1-1|.|TRBD1
TGTGCCAGCAGCTCCCACAGGGGGCAAGACACTGAAGCTTTCTTT
CASSSHRGQDTEAFF
>TRBV9|13|TRBJ1-1|.|.
TGTGCCAGCAGCGTCGCCACCAACACTGAAGCTTTCTTT
CASSVATNTEAFF
>TRBV5-1|14|TRBJ1-1|.|TRBD1
TGCGCCAGCAGCCCTGACAGGGTTTCCACTGAAGCTTTCTTT
CASSPDRVSTEAFF
>TRBV7-2|15|TRBJ2-3|.|.
TGTGCCAGCAGCTTAGGATCCCAGGGTAGGGATACGCAGTATTTT
CASSLGSQGRDTQYF
>TRBV6-1|15|TRBJ2-5|.|TRBD1
TGTGCCAGCAGTGAAAACCAGGGGGCTAGGGAGACCCAGTACTTC
CASSENQGARETQYF
>TRBV6-1|14|TRBJ2-5|.|.
TGTGCCAGCAGTGATCTAATCCCCGGGGAGACCCAGTACTTC
CASSDLIPGETQYF
>TRBV5-1|16|TRBJ1-1|.|.
TGCGCCAGCAGCTTGGCCGGGAAGGGGAGCGGCACTGAAGCTTTCTTT
CASSLAGKGSGTEAFF
>TRBV6-5|16|TRBJ1-4|.|TRBD1
TGTGCCAGCAGTTACTCTCCCGGGACAGGAAATGAAAAACTGTTTTTT
CASSYSPGTGNEKLFF
>TRBV4-3|17|TRBJ1-4|once|.
TGCGCCAGCAGCCGAAATAGGGCTACATGGGGCAGTGAAAAACTGTTTTTT
CASSRNRATWGSEKLFF
>TRBV28|15|TRBJ2-5|.|.
TGTGCCAGCAGTCCCCCCGGGACAACACAAGAGACCCAGTACTTC
CASSPPGTTQETQYF
>TRBV7-2|15|TRBJ1-1|.|TRBD1
TGTGCCAGCAGCTTAGCGCATTCAGGGGGAGGAGAAGCTTTCTTT
CASSLAHSGGGEAFF
>TRBV5-1|16|TRBJ1-2|.|.
TGCGCCAGCAGCTGGGGGGCGAGTGAGCTGAACTATGGCTACACCTTC
CASSWGASELNYGYTF
>TRBV6-5|15|TRBJ1-2|.|.
TGTGCCAGCAGTTCCCCCGGACAGAGTAACTATGGCTACACCTTC
CASSSPGQSNYGYTF
>TRBV19|13|TRBJ1-1|.|TRBD1
TGTGCCAGTAGTATTGACAGGGATACTGAAGCTTTCTTT
CASSIDRDTEAFF
>TRBV19|13|TRBJ1-2|.|.
TGTGCCAGTAGTATGCGGACACCTAAAGGCTACACCTTC
CASSMRTPKGYTF
>TRBV12-5|17|TRBJ2-7|.|.
TGTGCTAGTGGTTTGAGCGGACAGCAAATTGTCTCCTACGAGCAGTACTTC
CASGLSGQQIVSYEQYF
>TRBV5-4|14|TRBJ2-3|.|.
TGTGCCAGCGGGGCAGGGCACTACACAGATACGCAGTATTTT
CASGAGHYTDTQYF
>TRBV11-2|14|TRBJ2-7|.|.
TGTGCCAGCAGCTTAGACGGTGGGTTCTACGAGCAGTACTTC
CASSLDGGFYEQYF
>TRBV11-2|15|TRBJ2-3|.|.
TGTGCCAGCAGCTTGGAGGGGCTCGACACAGATACGCAGTATTTT
CASSLEGLDTDTQYF
>TRBV2|15|TRBJ1-5|.|.
TGTGCCAGCAGTGAATATGGGGCAGCCCATCAGCCCCAGCATTTT
CASSEYGAAHQPQHF
>TRBV6-1|15|TRBJ2-1|.|TRBD1
TGTGCCAGCAGTGCGGGGGACAGGGGCTACAATGAGCAGTTCTTC
CASSAGDRGYNEQFF
>TRBV4-1|14|TRBJ1-3|once|.
TGCGCCAGCAGCTCTGGGACATCTGGAAACACCATATATTTT
CASSSGTSGNTIYF
>TRBV7-2|15|TRBJ1-1|.|.
TGTGCCAGCAGCCAAAGTGTAGGGATGGGCACTGAAGCTTTCTTT
CASSQSVGMGTEAFF
>TRBV2|16|TRBJ1-3|.|.
TGTGCCAGCAGTGAATTCGGGGGGGCTTCTGGAAACACCATATATTTT
CASSEFGGASGNTIYF
>TRBV2|13|TRBJ1-1|.|.
TGTGCCACCGACGTCAGAGGGGAGACTGAAGCTTTCTTT
CATDVRGETEAFF
>TRBV6-5|16|TRBJ1-4|few|TRBD1
TGTGCCAGCAGTTTAATTCCCGGGACAGGGGAGGAAAAACTGTTTTTT
CASSLIPGTGEEKLFF
>TRBV14|15|TRBJ1-2|.|.
TGTGCCAGCAGCCAGGCCGGGGACGGACTATATGGCTACACCTTC
CASSQAGDGLYGYTF
>TRBV28|11|TRBJ2-1|.|.
TGTGCCAGCAGGGGGGACTCGCGATGGTTCTTC
CASRGDSRWFF
>TRBV18|16|TRBJ2-6|.|.
TGTGCCAGCTCACCACCGCCGGGGACTGGGGCCAACGTCCTGACTTTC
CASSPPPGTGANVLTF
>TRBV5-4|13|TRBJ2-7|.|.
TGTGCCAGCAGCTGGGACATTGGCTCCGAGCAGTACTTC
CASSWDIGSEQYF
>TRBV30|12|TRBJ2-3|.|TRBD1
TGTGCCGGGGACAGGGACACAGATACGCAGTATTTT
CAGDRDTDTQYF